Presented here are 17 T cell receptor beta chains from one specimen sequenced in a study of a mutant IDH1 vaccine in newly diagnosed glioma (dated by TCRdb to about 2021). The receptor library was made with the immunoSEQ multiplex PCR assay. TCRdb took this table from immuneACCESS and kept in-frame rearrangements with V and J called. Such tables lack part of the clones; where checked against another copy, unresolved V genes explain under half of the gap, and the rest is unexplained. This sample lists tens of thousands of clones; 70% to 85% were detected once. The top ten clonotypes cover 5% to 6.5% of the sample. Reading the label with the study, this specimen's time point is: week 47, end of study. A 20-mer mutant IDH1 peptide at 300 micrograms in Montanide made up each vaccine dose, which was injected subcutaneously together with topical imiquimod. Antigens of these TCRs are unknown. Material: PBMCs, obtained from a glioma patient whose treatment included an IDH1 peptide vaccine. The receptors come from a man aged 50 to 59 with glioma.

A remark on this clone: An end of the junction does not agree with germline; a read error may underlie this. The chain links TRBV6-1 to TRBJ1-5; no firm D call. This CDR3 spans 13 amino acids. The germline V gene has CDR1 MNHNS and CDR2 SASEGT. CDR3 in DNA: TGTGCCAGCAGCGAAGAGGCCCGGCAGCCCCAGCATTTT. Translated: CASSEEARQPQHF.

This rearrangement joins TRBV2 to TRBJ2-2; either TRBD1 or TRBD2 may supply D (7 bases each). Trimming left V 7 bases short and J 5 bases short, with 14 bases between. CDR1 is SNHLY and CDR2 is FYNNEI in the germline V gene. CDR3 length: 14 amino acids. CDR3 coding DNA: TGTGCCAGCATCTTCAGGGGGGGGACCGGGGAGCTGTTTTTT. Translated, it gives CASIFRGGTGELFF. Combining the CDR3 with reference TRBV2 and TRBJ2-2 gives the whole variable domain EPEVTQTPSHQVTQMGQEVILRCVPISNHLYFYWYRQILGQKVEFLVSFYNNEISEKSEIFDDQFSVERPDGSNFTLKIRSTKLEDSAMYFCASIFRGGTGELFFGEGSRLTVL.

This clone was observed a few times. The chain couples TRBV5-4 to TRBJ1-1; D possibly corresponds to TRBD1 (6 bases). The germline gives CDR1 SGHNT, CDR2 YYREEE (reference sequence). The germline V and J ends were trimmed by 4 bases and 0 bases, with 13 bases remaining between them. The CDR3 covers 15 residues. CDR3 protein: CASSLPGTLNTEAFF. The CDR3 DNA follows: TGTGCCAGCAGCCTACCCGGGACATTGAACACTGAAGCTTTCTTT.

This clone was seen more than once but under ten times. This chain links TRBV10-2 with TRBJ1-2, with TRBD1 matching 8 bases. Germline assignment: CDR1 WSHSY and CDR2 SAAADI. With V trimmed by 9 bases and J by 8 bases, 17 bases remained unmatched. The CDR3 contains 15 residues. The CDR3 DNA reads as TGCGCCAGATTCCCAAGTGGACAGGGCAGTCGAGGCTACACCTTC. As protein: CARFPSGQGSRGYTF.

The V gene is TRBV30, the J gene TRBJ1-4; TRBD1 might be the D (5 bases). The ends were cut back, 8 bases at V and 7 bases at J, with 17 bases in the middle. The CDR3 runs 13 residues. Germline V gene data show CDR1 as GTSNPN and CDR2 as SVGIG (reference sequence). DNA of the CDR3: TGTGCCGGACGCGGGACGGAAGTTGAAAAACTGTTTTTT. It codes for CAGRGTEVEKLFF. The full variable domain, completed using reference TRBV30 and TRBJ1-4, is SQTIHQWPATLVQPVGSPLSLECTVEGTSNPNLYWYRQAAGRGLQLLFYSVGIGQISSEVPQNLSASRPQDRQFILSSKKLLLSDSGFYLCAGRGTEVEKLFFGSGTQLSVL.

The chain is built from TRBV18 and TRBJ2-7; possibly TRBD1 for D (5 bases). The germline V gene encodes CDR1 KGHSH and CDR2 LQKENI. Trimming cost V 2 bases and J 5 bases, with 16 bases left between them. This CDR3 has 15 residues. The CDR3 DNA sequence: TGTGCCAGCTCACCAGGTTTATCAGGGTCTGACGAGCAGTACTTC. This gives the protein CASSPGLSGSDEQYF.

This clone was detected once. The chain couples TRBV5-6 to TRBJ1-2; D is possibly TRBD1 (6 bases). The CDR3 spans 16 residues. The germline V gene has CDR1 SGHDT and CDR2 YYEEEE. Deletions cut 0 bases from V and 8 bases from J, with 20 bases between. The CDR3 DNA reads TGTGCCAGCAGCTTGGCCCCGGGGGGGCAGGGTGCGGGCTACACCTTC. Translation: CASSLAPGGQGAGYTF.

The chain carries TRBV30 and TRBJ2-3; TRBD1 or TRBD2 may be the D gene (5 bases each). The V end lost 3 bases, the J end lost 1 base, and 17 bases lay between the germline ends. The CDR3 runs 16 residues. The germline V gene encodes CDR1 GTSNPN and CDR2 SVGIG (reference sequence). DNA of the CDR3: TGTGCCTGGAGAAGCCGGGACCGCGTTGGCACAGATACGCAGTATTTT. Translating it yields CAWRSRDRVGTDTQYF. Variable domain in full (rest from reference TRBV30 and TRBJ2-3): SQTIHQWPATLVQPVGSPLSLECTVEGTSNPNLYWYRQAAGRGLQLLFYSVGIGQISSEVPQNLSASRPQDRQFILSSKKLLLSDSGFYLCAWRSRDRVGTDTQYFGPGTRLTVL.

A word on this clone: Relative to the germline gene, one junction end is altered; a read error may explain this. V usage is TRBV19 and J usage is TRBJ1-1, with a possible D match to TRBD1 (6 bases). The CDR3 has 12 residues. Germline CDR1 reads LNHDA; CDR2 reads SQIVND (reference sequence). Here the CDR3 reads CASRIGGTEAFF. For the CDR3, the DNA is TGTGCCAGTAGGATAGGGGGAACTGAAGCTTTCTTT.

This clone was counted once. The junction departs from the called germline gene at one end, perhaps through a read error. Here the CDR3 reads CASSSPQDTEAFF. CDR3 nucleotide sequence: TGTGCCAGCAGTTCACCCCAGGACACCGAAGCTTTCTTT. The chain has TRBV28 and TRBJ1-1; possibly TRBD1 for D (5 bases). The CDR3 runs to 13 residues. CDR1 and CDR2 (germline): MDHEN, SYDVKM.

The chain has TRBV5-1 and TRBJ2-7, with D possibly being TRBD1 (5 bases). The V and J ends lost 0 bases and 2 bases respectively, with 9 bases between them. The CDR3 length is 14 residues. CDR1 SGHRS and CDR2 YFSETQ come from the germline V gene. Here the CDR3 reads CASSLDRITYEQYF. DNA of the CDR3: TGCGCCAGCAGCTTGGACAGGATCACCTACGAGCAGTACTTC.

The chain has TRBV19 and TRBJ2-2; TRBD2 matches 7 bases. This CDR3 is built from 16 residues. Germline lookup yields CDR1 LNHDA and CDR2 SQIVND (reference sequence). The junction had 11 bases not matched to a gene; V was cut back by 3 bases and J by 7 bases. The CDR3 bases are TGTGCCAGTAGTATGTCTAGCGGTGGTCAGGGCGGGGAGCTGTTTTTT. Translating gives CASSMSSGGQGGELFF.

The gene calls are TRBV9 and TRBJ1-5, with 7 bases aligning to TRBD1. In germline, CDR1 is SGDLS, CDR2 YYNGEE. The CDR3 length is 13 residues. J lost 3 bases, V lost 7 bases, and 4 bases had no gene match. This CDR3 reads CASGTDYNQPQHF. In DNA, the CDR3 is TGTGCCAGCGGGACAGACTACAATCAGCCCCAGCATTTT.

This clone was detected only a few times. The chain has TRBV11-3 and TRBJ1-2; no reliable D call. This CDR3 has 16 residues. Looked up from germline, CDR1 is SGHNT and CDR2 is YENEEA. V gave up 5 bases and J gave up 5 bases, with 21 bases separating them. The CDR3 here is CASSLLPHRALYGYTF. In DNA form, the CDR3 reads TGTGCCAGCAGCCTTTTACCCCACCGTGCCTTATATGGCTACACCTTC.

The chain uses TRBV6-6 and TRBJ2-7, with D unresolved. The CDR3 loop spans 13 amino acids. In germline, CDR1 is MNHNY, CDR2 SVGAGI (reference sequence). With 10 bases removed from V and 4 bases from J, the gap between germline ends came to 17 bases. This CDR3 is CATQRRTDYEQYF. The CDR3 DNA reads TGTGCCACCCAAAGGCGGACGGATTACGAGCAGTACTTC.

There are a few counts of this clone. One end of the junction is discordant with germline, which a read error may explain. V gene TRBV7-7 combines with J gene TRBJ2-5, with no clear D. Germline loops: CDR1 SSHAT, CDR2 FNYEAQ (reference sequence). This CDR3 has 12 amino acids. In DNA, the CDR3 is TGTGCTAGCAGCTTACAAGGCAAGACCCAGTACTTC. Translating it yields CASSLQGKTQYF.

The rearrangement uses TRBV30 and TRBJ2-1; 12 positions agree with TRBD2. This CDR3 comprises 16 residues. Germline loops: CDR1 GTSNPN, CDR2 SVGIG (reference sequence). Trimming took 4 bases from V and 7 from J; bases not matched to a gene: 11. This chain's CDR3 is CAWTQSSGGVPNEQFF. CDR3 nucleotides: TGTGCCTGGACCCAATCTAGCGGGGGGGTCCCAAATGAGCAGTTCTTC.